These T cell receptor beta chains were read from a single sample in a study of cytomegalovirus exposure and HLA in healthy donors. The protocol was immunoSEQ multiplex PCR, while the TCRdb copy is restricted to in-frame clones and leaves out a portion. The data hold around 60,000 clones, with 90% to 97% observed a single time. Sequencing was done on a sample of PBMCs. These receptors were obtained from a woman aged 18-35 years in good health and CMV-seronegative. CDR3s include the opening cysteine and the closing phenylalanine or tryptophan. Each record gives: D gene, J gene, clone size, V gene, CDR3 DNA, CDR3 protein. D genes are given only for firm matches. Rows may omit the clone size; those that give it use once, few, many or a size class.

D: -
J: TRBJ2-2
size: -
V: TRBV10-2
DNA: TGCGCCAGCCAACTCGCCACCGGGGAGCTGTTTTTT
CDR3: CASQLATGELFF

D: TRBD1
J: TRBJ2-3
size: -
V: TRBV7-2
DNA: TGTGCCAGCAGCGAACAGGGGAGCACAGATACGCAGTATTTT
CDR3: CASSEQGSTDTQYF

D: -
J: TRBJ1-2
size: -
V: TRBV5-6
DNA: TGTGCCAGCAGCTTGGTGGAGGTGCGGGGCTACACCTTC
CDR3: CASSLVEVRGYTF

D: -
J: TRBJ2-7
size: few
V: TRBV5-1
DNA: TGCGCCAGCACCCCAGGGGCTCTCCCCAACTACGAGCAGTACTTC
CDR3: CASTPGALPNYEQYF

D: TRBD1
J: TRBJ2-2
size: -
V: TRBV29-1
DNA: TGCAGCGTATCGGACAGGGGAGACACCGGGGAGCTGTTTTTT
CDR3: CSVSDRGDTGELFF

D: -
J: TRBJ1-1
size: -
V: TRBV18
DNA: TGTGCCAGCTCACCTGTAAGGCTGGGGCCCGAAGCTTTCTTT
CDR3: CASSPVRLGPEAFF

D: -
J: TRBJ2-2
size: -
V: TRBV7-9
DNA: TGTGCCAGCAGCCGTGGGGCAGGAATAAACACCGGGGAGCTGTTTTTT
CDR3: CASSRGAGINTGELFF

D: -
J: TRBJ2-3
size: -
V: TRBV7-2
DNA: TGTGCCAGCAGCTCCCCGGGGTGGGATACGCAGTATTTT
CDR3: CASSSPGWDTQYF

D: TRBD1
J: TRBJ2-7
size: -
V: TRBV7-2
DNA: TGTGCCAGCAGGCAAACCGGGACAGGCTACGAGCAGTACTTC
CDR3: CASRQTGTGYEQYF

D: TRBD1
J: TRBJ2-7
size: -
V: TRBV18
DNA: TGTGCCAGCTCACCCCCCGGACAGGGCGGGGAGCAGTACTTC
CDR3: CASSPPGQGGEQYF

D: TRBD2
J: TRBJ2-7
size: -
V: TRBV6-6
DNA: TGTGCCAGCAGTCCCACCCCCGGGACTAGCTACGAGCAGTACTTC
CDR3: CASSPTPGTSYEQYF

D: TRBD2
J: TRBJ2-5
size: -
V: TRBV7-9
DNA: TGTGCCAGCAACCCACTAGCGGGAGGCGAGACCCAGTACTTC
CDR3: CASNPLAGGETQYF

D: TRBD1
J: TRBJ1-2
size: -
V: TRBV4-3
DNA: TGCGCCAGCAGCCAAGATTTTCGACAGGGGGCGCAAAGGGGTGGCTACACCTTC
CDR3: CASSQDFRQGAQRGGYTF

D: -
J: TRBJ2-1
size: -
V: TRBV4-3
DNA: TGCGCCAGCAGCCAAGATGACCCGCCTAGCGAAAATGAGCAGTTCTTC
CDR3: CASSQDDPPSENEQFF

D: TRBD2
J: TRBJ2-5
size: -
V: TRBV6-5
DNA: TGTGCCAGCAGACAAGCGGGGGGCCAAGAGACCCAGTACTTC
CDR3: CASRQAGGQETQYF

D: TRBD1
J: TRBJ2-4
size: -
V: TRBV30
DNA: TGTGCCTGGAGTCCGGCGGGACAGGGGGCGCGGCGGGCCAAAAACATTCAGTACTTC
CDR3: CAWSPAGQGARRAKNIQYF

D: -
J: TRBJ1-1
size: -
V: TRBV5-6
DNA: TGTGCCAGCAGCTTGGCCGGGACATCTGCTTTCTTT
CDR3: CASSLAGTSAFF

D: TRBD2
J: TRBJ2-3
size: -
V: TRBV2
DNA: TGTGCCAGCAGTGTCAGCGGGGGGGCCCCAGATACGCAGTATTTT
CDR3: CASSVSGGAPDTQYF

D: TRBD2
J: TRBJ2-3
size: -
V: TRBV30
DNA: TGTGCCTGGAGTGTACGGGGACTAGCGGGGCTGGGGGATACGCAGTATTTT
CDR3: CAWSVRGLAGLGDTQYF

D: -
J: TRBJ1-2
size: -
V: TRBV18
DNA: TGTGCCAGCTCACCCCCTGTGGGGGGGGGAAACTATGGCTACACCTTC
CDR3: CASSPPVGGGNYGYTF

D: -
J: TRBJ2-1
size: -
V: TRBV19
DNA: TGTGCCCCCAAAGGGAGGCCGGACAATGAGCAGTTCTTC
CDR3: CAPKGRPDNEQFF

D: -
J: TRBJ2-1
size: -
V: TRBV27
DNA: TGTGCCAGCAGTTTATGGGGGGGGACAGGAAGCTACAATGAGCAGTTCTTC
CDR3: CASSLWGGTGSYNEQFF

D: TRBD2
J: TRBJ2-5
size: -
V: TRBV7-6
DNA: TGTGGCAGCAGCTTAGGTTGGGGAGGGGAGACCCAGTACTTC
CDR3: CGSSLGWGGETQYF

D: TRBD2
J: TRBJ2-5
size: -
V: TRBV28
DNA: TGTGCCAGCAGTCCGCCCGGGGTTAGCGGGCAAGAGACCCAGTACTTC
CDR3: CASSPPGVSGQETQYF

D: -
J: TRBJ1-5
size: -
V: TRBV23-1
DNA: TGCGCCAGCAGTCAATCTGGGCAGGGCGATCAGCCCCAGCATTTT
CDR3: CASSQSGQGDQPQHF

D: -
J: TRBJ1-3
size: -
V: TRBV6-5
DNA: TGTGCCAGCAGGGGGGGGCCGTCGGGAAACACCATATATTTT
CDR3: CASRGGPSGNTIYF